This T cell receptor beta chain originates from a study of blood T cell repertoires in COVID-19. About the study: Acute and convalescent COVID-19 specimens originated in the United States, Italy and Spain. T cells, B-cell-depleted T cells, or PBMCs supplied cDNA or gDNA.

Followed over time, Seattle patients had been enrolled while infection was active. Per the authors' pipeline: Amplified reference gene primers provided the basis for estimating nucleated cell counts. Assay used: immunoSEQ multiplex PCR; TCRdb lists only in-frame clones, some missing. That table is the source of V, J and clone size, and D and trimming were worked out from the DNA. The sample includes roughly 280,000 clones, 85% to 90% of them seen just once. The length of the CDR3 is 15 residues. Looked up from germline, CDR1 is KGHDR and CDR2 is SFDVKD. V was pared by 3 bases and J by 3 bases, with 3 bases of the junction left unmatched. Notes on this clone: Other DNA sequences of this sample code for an identical CDR3.

V usage is TRBV24-1 and J usage is TRBJ1-5, with 8 bases fitting TRBD1. Sequenced sample: peripheral blood. This TCR derives from a woman aged 25-40 years with COVID-19, enrolled during active disease. CDR3 protein: CATSDGQGLNQPQHF. For the CDR3, the DNA is TGTGCCACCAGTGATGGACAGGGCCTCAATCAGCCCCAGCATTTT.